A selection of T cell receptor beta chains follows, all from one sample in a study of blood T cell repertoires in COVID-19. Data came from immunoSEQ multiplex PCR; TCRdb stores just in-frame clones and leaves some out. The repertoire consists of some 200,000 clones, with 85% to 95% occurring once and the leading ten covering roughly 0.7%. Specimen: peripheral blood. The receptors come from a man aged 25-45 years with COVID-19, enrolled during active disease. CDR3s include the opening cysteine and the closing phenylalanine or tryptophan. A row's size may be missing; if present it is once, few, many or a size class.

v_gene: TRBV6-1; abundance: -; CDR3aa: CASSEITGGAFF
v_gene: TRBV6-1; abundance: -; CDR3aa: CASSEEPGSEQFF
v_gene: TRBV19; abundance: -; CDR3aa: CATRQGPYFSYNEQFF
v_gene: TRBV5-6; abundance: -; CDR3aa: CASSLQDTEAFF
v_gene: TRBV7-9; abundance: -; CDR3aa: CASSKDRDRRNTEAFF
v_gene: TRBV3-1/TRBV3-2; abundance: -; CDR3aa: CASSQGGRGYPEAFF
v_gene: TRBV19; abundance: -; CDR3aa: CASSILGRGTYEQYF
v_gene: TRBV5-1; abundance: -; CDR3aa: CASSTSGTPYYEQYF
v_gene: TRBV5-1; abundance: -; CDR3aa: CASSFESDTQYF
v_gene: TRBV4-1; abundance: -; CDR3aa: CASSQDPRGGAVDTQYF
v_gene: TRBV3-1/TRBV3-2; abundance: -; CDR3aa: CASSQDSFSYNEQFF
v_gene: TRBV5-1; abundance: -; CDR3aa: CASSRTSGGGTGELFF
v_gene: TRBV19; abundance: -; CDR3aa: CASRTDRGQIYGYTF
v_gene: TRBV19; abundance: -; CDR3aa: CASTIPRGGYNEQFF
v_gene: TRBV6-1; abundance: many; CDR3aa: CASSESEGYGYTF
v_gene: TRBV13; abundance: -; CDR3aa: CASSPILNTEAFF
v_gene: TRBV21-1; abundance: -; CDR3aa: CAGGRLAGGPCTGELFF
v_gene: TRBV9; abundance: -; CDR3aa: CASSGGTGNTDTQYF
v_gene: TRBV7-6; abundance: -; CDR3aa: CASSLEGDWYNEQFF
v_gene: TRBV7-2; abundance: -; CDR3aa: CASSFQDRDGYTF
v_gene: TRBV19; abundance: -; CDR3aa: CASSIGTDNQPQHF
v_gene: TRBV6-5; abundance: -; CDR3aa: CASIVTGQFNEKLFF